The next 2 T cell receptor beta chains were all read from a single sample in a study of cytomegalovirus exposure and HLA in healthy donors. Primers included in the PCR were 60 Vbeta and 13 Jbeta primers. TCRdb's copy holds only in-frame clones and misses some; the assay was immunoSEQ multiplex PCR. This listing includes about 67,000 clones. The sequencing input was PBMCs. These receptors all come from a woman between 40 and 55 years old in good health and CMV-seropositive.

V gene TRBV7-9 combines with J gene TRBJ2-1; no reliable D call. Germline loops: CDR1 SEHNR, CDR2 FQNEAQ (reference sequence). The CDR3 contains 12 residues. V gave up 5 bases and J gave up 9 bases, with 11 bases separating them. CDR3 DNA: TGTGCCAGCAGCCCTCAACCTAGTGAGCAGTTCTTC. Encoded protein: CASSPQPSEQFF.

As DNA, the CDR3 is TGCGCCAGCAGCCCCGGACAGGGCGAAGAAGAGCAGTACTTC. Translation: CASSPGQGEEEQYF. This chain links TRBV5-1 with TRBJ2-7, with TRBD1 matching 8 bases. The CDR3 is made up of 14 amino acids. After removal of 4 bases from V and 7 bases from J, the junction contained 10 bases not matched to a gene. Germline V CDR1 and CDR2: SGHRS, YFSETQ.